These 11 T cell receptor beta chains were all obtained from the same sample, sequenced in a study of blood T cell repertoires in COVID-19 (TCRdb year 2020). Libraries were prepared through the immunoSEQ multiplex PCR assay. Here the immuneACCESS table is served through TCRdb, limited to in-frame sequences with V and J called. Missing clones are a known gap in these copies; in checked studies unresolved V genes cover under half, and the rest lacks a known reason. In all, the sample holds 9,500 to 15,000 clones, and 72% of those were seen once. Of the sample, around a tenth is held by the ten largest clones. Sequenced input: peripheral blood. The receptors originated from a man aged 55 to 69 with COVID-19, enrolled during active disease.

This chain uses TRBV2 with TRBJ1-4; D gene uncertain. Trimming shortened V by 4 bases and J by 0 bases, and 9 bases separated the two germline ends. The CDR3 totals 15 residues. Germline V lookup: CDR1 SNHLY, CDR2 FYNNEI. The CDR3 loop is CASSAQASTNEKLFF. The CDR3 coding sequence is TGTGCCAGCAGTGCTCAAGCTTCAACTAATGAAAAACTGTTTTTT.

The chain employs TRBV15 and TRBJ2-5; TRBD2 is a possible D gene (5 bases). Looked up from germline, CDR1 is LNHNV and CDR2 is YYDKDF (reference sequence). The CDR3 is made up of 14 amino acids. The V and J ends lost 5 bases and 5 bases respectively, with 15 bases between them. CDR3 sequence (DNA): TGTGCCACCAGCTTTCGACGAGGGCCGGAGACCCAGTACTTC. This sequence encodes CATSFRRGPETQYF.

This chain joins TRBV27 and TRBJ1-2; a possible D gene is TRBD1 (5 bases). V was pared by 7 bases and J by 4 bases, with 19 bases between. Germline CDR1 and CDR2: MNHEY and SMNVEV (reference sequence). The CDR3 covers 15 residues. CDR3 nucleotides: TGTGCCAGCAAGACCCGGGGGGGAAGCGGCTATGGCTACACCTTC. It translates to CASKTRGGSGYGYTF.

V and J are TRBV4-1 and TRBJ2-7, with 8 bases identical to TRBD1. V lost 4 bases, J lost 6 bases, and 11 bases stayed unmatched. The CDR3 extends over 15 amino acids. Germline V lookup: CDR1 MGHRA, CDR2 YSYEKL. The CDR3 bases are TGCGCCAGCAGCCTACAACAGGGGGTTAAGGGCGAGCAGTACTTC. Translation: CASSLQQGVKGEQYF.

CDR3 DNA sequence: TGTGCCAGCTCACCAAGCATCTCCCAGCCCCAGCATTTT. Translating gives CASSPSISQPQHF. The V gene is TRBV18, the J gene TRBJ1-5, with no clear D. This CDR3 has 13 residues. Germline V CDR1 and CDR2: KGHSH, LQKENI. V lost 2 bases and J lost 7, with 9 bases in between.

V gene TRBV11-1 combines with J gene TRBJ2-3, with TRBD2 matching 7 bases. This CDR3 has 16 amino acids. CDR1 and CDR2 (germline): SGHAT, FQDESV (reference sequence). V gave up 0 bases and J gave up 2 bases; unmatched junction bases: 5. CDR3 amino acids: CASSLAGGGTTDTQYF. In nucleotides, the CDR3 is TGTGCCAGCAGCTTAGCGGGCGGGGGAACCACAGATACGCAGTATTTT.

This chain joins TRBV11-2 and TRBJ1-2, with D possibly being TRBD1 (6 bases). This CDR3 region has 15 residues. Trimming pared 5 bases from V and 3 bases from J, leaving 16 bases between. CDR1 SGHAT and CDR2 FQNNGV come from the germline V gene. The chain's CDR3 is CASSPNRQVDYGYTF. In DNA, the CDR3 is TGTGCCAGCAGCCCGAATCGACAGGTCGACTATGGCTACACCTTC.

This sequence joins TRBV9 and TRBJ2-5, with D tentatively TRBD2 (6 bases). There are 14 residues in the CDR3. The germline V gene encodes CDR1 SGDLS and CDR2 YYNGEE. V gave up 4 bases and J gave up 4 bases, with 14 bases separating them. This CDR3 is CASSPGVGGETQYF. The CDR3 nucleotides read TGTGCCAGCAGCCCGGGGGTCGGGGGAGAGACCCAGTACTTC. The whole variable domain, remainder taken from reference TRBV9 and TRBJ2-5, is DSGVTQTPKHLITATGQRVTLRCSPRSGDLSVYWYQQSLDQGLQFLIQYYNGEERAKGNILERFSAQQFPDLHSELNLSSLELGDSALYFCASSPGVGGETQYFGPGTRLLVL.

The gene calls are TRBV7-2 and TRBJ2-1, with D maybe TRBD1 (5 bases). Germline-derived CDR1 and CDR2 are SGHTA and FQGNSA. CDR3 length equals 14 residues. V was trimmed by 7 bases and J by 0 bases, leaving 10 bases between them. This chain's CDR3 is CASTPGNSYNEQFF. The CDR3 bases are TGTGCCAGCACCCCAGGGAACTCCTACAATGAGCAGTTCTTC. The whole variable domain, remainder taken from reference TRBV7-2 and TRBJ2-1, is GAGVSQSPSNKVTEKGKDVELRCDPISGHTALYWYRQSLGQGLEFLIYFQGNSAPDKSGLPSDRFSAERTGGSVSTLTIQRTQQEDSAVYLCASTPGNSYNEQFFGPGTRLTVL.

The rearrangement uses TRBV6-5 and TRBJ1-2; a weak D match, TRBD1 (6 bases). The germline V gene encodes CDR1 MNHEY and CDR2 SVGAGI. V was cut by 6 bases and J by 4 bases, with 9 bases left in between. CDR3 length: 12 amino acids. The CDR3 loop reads CASRDSSYGYTF. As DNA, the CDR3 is TGTGCCAGCAGGGACAGCTCCTATGGCTACACCTTC.

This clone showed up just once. The CDR3 region is CASSLELAGVNEQFF. The CDR3 nucleotides read TGTGCCAGCAGCTTAGAACTAGCGGGGGTCAATGAGCAGTTCTTC. The V and J genes are TRBV13 and TRBJ2-1; TRBD2 matches 11 bases. V shed 1 base and J 6 bases; nucleotides not matched to a gene: 2. Germline CDR1 reads PRHDT; CDR2 reads FYEKMQ (reference sequence). This CDR3 comprises 15 residues.